This TCR beta chain was found in a study of spatial heterogeneity in lung cancer. Each TCR cDNA molecule carried a unique molecular identifier. TCRdb called the 5' RACE reads again in MiXCR, with one record for every CDR3 protein. The repertoire holds 110,000 or so distinct CDR3 sequences, with approximately 11% as singletons. Indicated time point: blood at routine non-recurrence follow-up after resection. Tumor, nontumor lung or frozen PBMC supplied whole RNA, sequenced without sorting. The germline V gene has CDR1 KGHSH and CDR2 LQKENI. CDR3 size: 17 residues. V was trimmed by 4 bases and J by 0 bases, leaving 17 bases between them.

This sample comprised PBMCs, obtained at follow-up. The chain combines TRBV18 with TRBJ2-3, with D possibly being TRBD2 (6 bases). The receptor's source is a female donor with early-stage non-small cell lung cancer. The CDR3 bases are TGTGCCAGCTCACTTCACCACGAAGGGAGGAGCACAGATACGCAGTATTTT. Protein sequence: CASSLHHEGRSTDTQYF.